These 30 T cell receptor beta chains were all obtained from the same sample, sequenced in a study of immune evolution from preneoplasia to lung adenocarcinoma. Method: immunoSEQ multiplex PCR; TCRdb's copy keeps in-frame clones and lacks some. The sample consists of 4,000 to 6,000 clones, around 77% of them appearing once. Source material: FFPE normal lung tissue adjacent to the tumor. The origin of the receptors is a person aged 50 or older with lung adenocarcinoma.

The chain links TRBV21-1 to TRBJ2-7. TRBV21-1 is a pseudogene. CDR3 length equals 18 residues. This CDR3 reads CASSKESPQPPRGYEQYF. The DNA for the CDR3 is TGTGCCAGCAGCAAGGAATCCCCCCAGCCACCGAGGGGATACGAGCAGTACTTC.

The chain couples TRBV6-1 to TRBJ1-1; possibly TRBD1 for D (6 bases). V was cut by 2 bases and J by 7 bases, with 11 bases left in between. Germline CDR1 reads MNHNS; CDR2 reads SASEGT. There are 13 residues in the CDR3. The DNA of the CDR3 is TGTGCCAGCAGTGAACTAGGGACATTTGAAGCTTTCTTT. Amino acid sequence: CASSELGTFEAFF.

The chain uses TRBV2 and TRBJ1-5, with TRBD1 matching over 7 bases. The germline V gene has CDR1 SNHLY and CDR2 FYNNEI. This CDR3 region has 15 residues. V lost 6 bases to trimming and J lost 0 bases; unmatched junction nucleotides: 5. In nucleotides, the CDR3 is TGTGCCAGCAGGGCCGGGACAGCTAGCAATCAGCCCCAGCATTTT. It translates to CASRAGTASNQPQHF.

This clone turned up a few times. CDR3 sequence (DNA): TGTGCCAGCTCCCGCCGGGACAGGGGTGGTGGCACTGAAGCTTTCTTT. This encodes CASSRRDRGGGTEAFF. The chain links TRBV18 to TRBJ1-1; the match to TRBD1 covers 10 bases. Trimming removed 6 bases from V and 4 bases from J; junction bases left unmatched: 11. This CDR3 is 16 amino acids long. Germline-derived CDR1 and CDR2 are KGHSH and LQKENI.

V and J are TRBV2 and TRBJ1-2; D is uncertain. Deletions cut 10 bases from V and 7 bases from J, with 22 bases between. CDR1 and CDR2 (germline): SNHLY, FYNNEI. The CDR3 has 14 amino acids. This CDR3 reads CATPSGRELSGYTF. Here the CDR3 DNA reads TGTGCCACGCCTTCGGGTCGGGAATTGAGTGGCTACACCTTC.

The J gene is TRBJ2-5, the V gene TRBV5-6; D may match TRBD1 or TRBD2 (6 bases each). Trimming left V 6 bases short and J 4 bases short, with 19 bases between. The CDR3 length is 15 residues. Germline V gene data show CDR1 as SGHDT and CDR2 as YYEEEE. The CDR3 DNA is TGTGCCAGCACCCGGGGGCAGGGACCCCCAGAGACCCAGTACTTC. Translation gives CASTRGQGPPETQYF.

In its sample, this clone was seen a few times. The chain carries TRBV18 and TRBJ2-1; D unclear. Per germline, CDR1 KGHSH and CDR2 LQKENI. The CDR3 has 13 residues. V gave up 0 bases and J gave up 9 bases, with 9 bases separating them. DNA of the CDR3: TGTGCCAGCTCACCACCGTCCGCTCCTGAGCAGTTCTTC. This sequence encodes CASSPPSAPEQFF.

This CDR3 is CAISGPGELYEQYF. Written as DNA, the CDR3 is TGTGCCATCAGTGGTCCAGGGGAACTCTACGAGCAGTACTTC. This sequence joins TRBV10-3 and TRBJ2-7; D might be TRBD1 (6 bases). V lost 4 bases, J lost 3 bases, and 13 bases lay in between. In germline, CDR1 is ENHRY, CDR2 SYGVKD. This CDR3 has 14 amino acids.

This clone was counted a single time. The rearrangement links TRBV5-4 to TRBJ2-2, with D possibly being TRBD1 or TRBD2 (5 bases each). The V gene's germline CDR1 is SGHNT and CDR2 YYREEE (reference sequence). V lost 3 bases and J 0 bases, leaving 12 bases between the germline ends. The CDR3 has 16 amino acids. CDR3 nucleotides: TGTGCCAGCAGCTCGGGTGGGGGTTCGAACACCGGGGAGCTGTTTTTT. Amino acids: CASSSGGGSNTGELFF.

In its sample, this clone was seen a few times. V and J are TRBV5-1 and TRBJ2-7; 11 bases agree with TRBD1. Looked up from germline, CDR1 is SGHRS and CDR2 is YFSETQ. The V gene end was trimmed by 2 bases and the J gene end by 0 bases; junction bases not matched to a gene: 4. There are 16 residues in the CDR3. The CDR3 spells CASSFYGTGGSYEQYF. The CDR3, as DNA: TGCGCCAGCAGCTTCTACGGGACAGGGGGCTCCTACGAGCAGTACTTC. Drawing the rest from reference TRBV5-1 and TRBJ2-7, the complete variable domain is KAGVTQTPRYLIKTRGQQVTLSCSPISGHRSVSWYQQTPGQGLQFLFEYFSETQRNKGNFPGRFSGRQFSNSRSEMNVSTLELGDSALYLCASSFYGTGGSYEQYFGPGTRLTVT.

The chain joins TRBV2 to TRBJ1-5; D is undetermined. Germline assignment: CDR1 SNHLY and CDR2 FYNNEI. This CDR3 contains 12 residues. CDR3 protein: CASCWGNQPQHF. The CDR3 nucleotides read TGTGCGAGTTGTTGGGGAAATCAGCCCCAGCATTTT. Variable domain in full (rest from reference TRBV2 and TRBJ1-5): EPEVTQTPSHQVTQMGQEVILRCVPISNHLYFYWYRQILGQKVEFLVSFYNNEISEKSEIFDDQFSVERPDGSNFTLKIRSTKLEDSAMYFCASCWGNQPQHFGDGTRLSIL.

The J gene is TRBJ2-1, the V gene TRBV11-2; D not certain. Trimming cost V 0 bases and J 6 bases, with 12 bases left between them. The CDR3 covers 15 residues. Germline assignment: CDR1 SGHAT and CDR2 FQNNGV. CDR3 bases: TGTGCCAGCAGCTTAGATCCTAGACCGTTCAATGAGCAGTTCTTC. Its protein is CASSLDPRPFNEQFF.

J is TRBJ1-1 and V is TRBV29-1, with 7 bases fitting TRBD1. This CDR3 has 13 amino acids. V gave up 5 bases and J gave up 1 base; unmatched junction bases: 4. Germline assignment: CDR1 SQVTM and CDR2 ANQGSEA. The CDR3: CSVLGQPNTEAFF. The CDR3 DNA follows: TGCAGCGTTTTGGGACAGCCGAACACTGAAGCTTTCTTT.

The chain combines TRBV30 with TRBJ2-2; D perhaps matches TRBD2 (6 bases). Germline lookup yields CDR1 GTSNPN and CDR2 SVGIG (reference sequence). The CDR3 has 14 amino acids. V was cut by 4 bases and J by 2 bases, with 11 bases left in between. The CDR3 coding sequence is TGTGCCTGGATTCGCGGGACCAACACCGGGGAGCTGTTTTTT. Its translation is CAWIRGTNTGELFF. The whole variable domain, filled in from reference TRBV30 and TRBJ2-2, reads SQTIHQWPATLVQPVGSPLSLECTVEGTSNPNLYWYRQAAGRGLQLLFYSVGIGQISSEVPQNLSASRPQDRQFILSSKKLLLSDSGFYLCAWIRGTNTGELFFGEGSRLTVL.

The rearrangement links TRBV9 to TRBJ1-2, with TRBD1 identical over 11 bases. The CDR3 contains 15 residues. V was clipped by 3 bases and J by 4 bases; unmatched bases: 5. The germline V gene encodes CDR1 SGDLS and CDR2 YYNGEE. The CDR3 here is CASSGWDRGSYGYTF. The CDR3 DNA reads as TGTGCCAGCAGCGGCTGGGACAGGGGGTCCTATGGCTACACCTTC.

This clone was seen just once. The chain couples TRBV7-8 to TRBJ1-5, with D hard to call. Germline CDR1 SGHVS, CDR2 FQNEAQ. The V end lost 5 bases, the J end lost 6 bases, and 17 bases lay between the germline ends. The CDR3 sequence is 15 residues long. In DNA form, the CDR3 reads TGTGCCAGCAGCGACCGGGTAATAGTAGGTCAGCCCCAGCATTTT. Translating gives CASSDRVIVGQPQHF.

This clone was counted only a few times. This chain uses TRBV9 with TRBJ2-1; 7 bases map to TRBD2. J gave up 5 bases and V 0 bases, and 5 bases lay outside the gene matches. The CDR3 loop spans 15 amino acids. Germline assignment: CDR1 SGDLS and CDR2 YYNGEE. The CDR3 nucleotides are TGTGCCAGCAGCGTAGGAGGGACTACAGACAATGAGCAGTTCTTC. Its translation is CASSVGGTTDNEQFF.

J is TRBJ2-2 and V is TRBV6-4; D not resolved. Germline values: CDR1 MRHNA, CDR2 SNTAGT. Trimming left V 5 bases short and J 6 bases short, with 10 bases between. This CDR3 comprises 13 residues. The CDR3 DNA is TGTGCCAGCAGTAAAGGAGATCCCGGGGAGCTGTTTTTT. The encoded protein is CASSKGDPGELFF.

This chain joins TRBV4-1 and TRBJ2-7; 7 bases are a match to TRBD2. CDR1 is MGHRA, CDR2 YSYEKL, per germline. The length of the CDR3 is 17 residues. Losses at the gene ends were 1 base for V and 2 bases for J; bases not matched to a gene: 11. The CDR3 is CASSQVALAGTPYEQYF. CDR3 DNA: TGCGCCAGCAGCCAAGTGGCTTTAGCGGGCACACCCTACGAGCAGTACTTC.

The chain carries TRBV20-1 and TRBJ2-5; D is unresolved. V was trimmed by 4 bases and J by 13 bases, leaving 13 bases between them. The CDR3 sequence is 10 residues long. CDR1 is DFQATT and CDR2 is SNEGSKA in the germline V gene (reference sequence). DNA of the CDR3: TGCAGTGCTAATTTGTTGGGTTGGTACTTC. The encoded protein is CSANLLGWYF.

The chain recombines TRBV7-3 with TRBJ1-1; TRBD1 might be the D (6 bases). Trimming took 1 base from V and 7 from J, leaving 13 bases between them. This CDR3 region has 14 residues. Germline lookup yields CDR1 SGHTA and CDR2 FQGTGA. The CDR3 DNA sequence: TGTGCCAGCAGCTTAAACGGACAGCACATTGAAGCTTTCTTT. Encoded protein: CASSLNGQHIEAFF.

The chain links TRBV28 to TRBJ2-7, with 11 nucleotides matching TRBD2. The germline V gene has CDR1 MDHEN and CDR2 SYDVKM. The length of the CDR3 is 16 residues. Trimming took 2 bases from V and 5 from J; bases not matched to a gene: 8. CDR3 protein: CASSLGLAGGRNEQYF. The CDR3 DNA follows: TGTGCCAGCAGTTTAGGTCTAGCGGGAGGACGGAACGAGCAGTACTTC. Based on the CDR3 plus reference TRBV28 and TRBJ2-7, the full variable domain is DVKVTQSSRYLVKRTGEKVFLECVQDMDHENMFWYRQDPGLGLRLIYFSYDVKMKEKGDIPEGYSVSREKKERFSLILESASTNQTSMYLCASSLGLAGGRNEQYFGPGTRLTVT.

The chain has TRBV6-4 and TRBJ2-1, with D unclear. CDR3 length: 14 amino acids. The germline V gene has CDR1 MRHNA and CDR2 SNTAGT. Deletions cut 0 bases from V and 10 bases from J, with 13 bases between. Written as DNA, the CDR3 is TGTGCCAGCAGTGACTCGAGATTTTCGGAAGAGCAGTTCTTC. Protein product: CASSDSRFSEEQFF.

The chain links TRBV11-3 to TRBJ2-1; 9 bases align to TRBD1. J lost 7 bases, V lost 8 bases, and 3 bases had no gene match. Looked up from germline, CDR1 is SGHNT and CDR2 is YENEEA. The CDR3 is made up of 12 amino acids. CDR3 in DNA: TGTGCCAGCGGGACAGGGAGGAATGAGCAGTTCTTC. Translated, it gives CASGTGRNEQFF. Using reference TRBV11-3 and TRBJ2-1 for the parts outside the CDR3, the full variable domain is EAGVVQSPRYKIIEKKQPVAFWCNPISGHNTLYWYLQNLGQGPELLIRYENEEAVDDSQLPKDRFSAERLKGVDSTLKIQPAELGDSAVYLCASGTGRNEQFFGPGTRLTVL.

The chain couples TRBV9 to TRBJ2-1, with D perhaps assigned TRBD1 or TRBD2 (5 bases each). Germline CDR1 is SGDLS and CDR2 is YYNGEE. CDR3 length: 16 amino acids. The V and J ends lost 1 base and 2 bases respectively, with 13 bases between them. CDR3 bases: TGTGCCAGCAGCGTAACCGGGACCACTACCTACAATGAGCAGTTCTTC. As protein: CASSVTGTTTYNEQFF.

This clone was counted between two and nine times. This chain connects TRBV2 to TRBJ1-5, with a tentative D call TRBD1 (5 bases). The CDR3 contains 15 residues. Trimming shortened V by 0 bases and J by 4 bases, and 10 bases separated the two germline ends. Germline lookup yields CDR1 SNHLY and CDR2 FYNNEI. In DNA form, the CDR3 reads TGTGCCAGCAGTGAAGCAGGGGTGGGGAATCAGCCCCAGCATTTT. Translated, it gives CASSEAGVGNQPQHF.

This chain uses TRBV11-2 with TRBJ1-2; 7 nucleotides line up with TRBD1. This CDR3 is 15 amino acids long. Germline CDR1 SGHAT, CDR2 FQNNGV. Trimming took 1 base from V and 7 from J; bases not matched to a gene: 9. The DNA of the CDR3 is TGTGCCAGCAGCTTAGGCAGGGACAGCACGACTGGCTACACCTTC. Amino acid sequence: CASSLGRDSTTGYTF.

The rearrangement links TRBV7-3 to TRBJ2-7, with 8 bases that match TRBD2. V lost 1 base, J lost 7 bases, and 3 bases stayed unmatched. This CDR3 region has 13 residues. Germline V gene lookup returns CDR1 SGHTA and CDR2 FQGTGA. The CDR3 region is CASSLNGGREQYF. The CDR3 bases are TGTGCCAGCAGCTTAAATGGCGGGAGGGAGCAGTACTTC. Filled out from reference TRBV7-3 and TRBJ2-7, the complete variable domain reads GAGVSQTPSNKVTEKGKYVELRCDPISGHTALYWYRQSLGQGPEFLIYFQGTGAADDSGLPNDRFFAVRPEGSVSTLKIQRTERGDSAVYLCASSLNGGREQYFGPGTRLTVT.

J is TRBJ2-3 and V is TRBV4-1; 9 bases align to TRBD2. The CDR3 extends over 17 amino acids. Per the germline V gene, CDR1 is MGHRA and CDR2 is YSYEKL. J was trimmed by 2 bases and V by 4 bases; bases with no gene match: 10. The CDR3 protein is CASSRMGASGNTDTQYF. The CDR3 DNA follows: TGCGCCAGCAGCCGAATGGGGGCTAGCGGGAACACAGATACGCAGTATTTT.

This chain links TRBV12-5 with TRBJ2-7; D unresolved. Germline CDR1 is LGHNT and CDR2 is FRNRAP. CDR3 length: 14 amino acids. V was cut by 3 bases and J by 0 bases, with 9 bases left in between. DNA of the CDR3: TGTGCTAGTGGTTTATACGAGAGCTCCTACGAGCAGTACTTC. Its translation: CASGLYESSYEQYF.